Presented here are 29 T cell receptor beta chains from one specimen sequenced in a study of cytomegalovirus exposure and HLA in healthy donors. Use of 60 Vbeta and 13 Jbeta primers characterized the PCR. Sequenced by immunoSEQ multiplex PCR; TCRdb stores in-frame clones only, minus some. The table includes 120,000 to 150,000 clones, 73% detected once. Source material: PBMCs. These receptors were taken from a woman in her forties in good health and CMV-seronegative.

The rearrangement uses TRBV28 and TRBJ1-2, with unresolved D. The CDR3 sequence is 13 residues long. V was shortened by 2 bases and J by 8 bases, with 12 bases between the two germline ends. Germline CDR1 and CDR2: MDHEN and SYDVKM. This CDR3 is CASSLRRHGGYTF. In nucleotides, the CDR3 is TGTGCCAGCAGTTTAAGACGCCACGGGGGCTACACCTTC.

The V gene is TRBV9, the J gene TRBJ1-1, with 7 bases lining up with TRBD1. Germline V lookup: CDR1 SGDLS, CDR2 YYNGEE. CDR3 length equals 15 residues. With V trimmed by 3 bases and J by 0 bases, 5 bases remained unmatched. The CDR3 loop is CASSEGGQLNTEAFF. As DNA, the CDR3 is TGTGCCAGCAGCGAGGGGGGACAGTTGAACACTGAAGCTTTCTTT.

The chain is built from TRBV7-6 and TRBJ2-1, with 8 bases that match TRBD1. Per germline, CDR1 SGHVS and CDR2 FNYEAQ. V lost 5 bases to trimming and J lost 3 bases; unmatched junction nucleotides: 6. The CDR3 contains 15 residues. The DNA for the CDR3 is TGTGCCAGCAGCACACCAGGGGGCTACTACAATGAGCAGTTCTTC. As protein: CASSTPGGYYNEQFF.

V is TRBV5-1 and J is TRBJ1-5, with TRBD1 identical over 9 bases. V lost 2 bases and J lost 0; bases outside the gene matches: 12. This CDR3 has 19 residues. Germline V CDR1 and CDR2: SGHRS, YFSETQ. CDR3 loop: CASSLRTGEARYSNQPQHF. CDR3 DNA: TGCGCCAGCAGCTTAAGGACAGGGGAGGCCCGATATAGCAATCAGCCCCAGCATTTT. Drawing the rest from reference TRBV5-1 and TRBJ1-5, the complete variable domain is KAGVTQTPRYLIKTRGQQVTLSCSPISGHRSVSWYQQTPGQGLQFLFEYFSETQRNKGNFPGRFSGRQFSNSRSEMNVSTLELGDSALYLCASSLRTGEARYSNQPQHFGDGTRLSIL.

The gene calls are TRBV4-2 and TRBJ2-1; 10 bases line up with TRBD2. Germline V CDR1 and CDR2: LGHNA, YNFKEQ. The CDR3 spans 16 residues. Trimming at V came to 2 bases and at J to 12 bases, leaving 13 bases not matched to a gene. The CDR3 is CASSQPTSGSPLGQFF. In nucleotides, the CDR3 is TGTGCCAGCAGCCAACCGACTAGCGGGTCCCCCCTTGGGCAGTTCTTC.

The rearrangement links TRBV28 to TRBJ2-7, with a tentative D call TRBD1 (6 bases). The V end was cut by 3 bases, the J end by 0 bases, with 9 bases between. The CDR3 runs 14 residues. Germline V gene data show CDR1 as MDHEN and CDR2 as SYDVKM. For the CDR3, the DNA is TGTGCCAGCAGTTTGCCGGACAGCTCCTACGAGCAGTACGTC. Protein: CASSLPDSSYEQYV.

This clone appeared a single time. This rearrangement joins TRBV11-2 to TRBJ2-3; TRBD2 aligns across 14 bases. This CDR3 comprises 19 residues. The germline gives CDR1 SGHAT, CDR2 FQNNGV. Trimming removed 6 bases from V and 4 bases from J; junction bases left unmatched: 15. The CDR3 nucleotides are TGTGCCAGCAGGAGACTAGCGGGGGGGCGCGCGGCCAAACCAGATACGCAGTATTTT. It is translated as CASRRLAGGRAAKPDTQYF.

V gene TRBV11-1 combines with J gene TRBJ1-2; TRBD1 might be the D (5 bases). Trimming shortened V by 5 bases and J by 3 bases, and 13 bases separated the two germline ends. This CDR3 has 14 residues. The germline CDR1 and CDR2 sequences are SGHAT and FQDESV (reference sequence). The CDR3 DNA reads as TGTGCCAGCAGCAAGGGCAGGGTGGACTATGGCTACACCTTC. The encoded protein is CASSKGRVDYGYTF.

The rearrangement links TRBV19 to TRBJ2-7; no reliable D call. The CDR3 runs 13 residues. The V gene lost 4 bases and the J gene lost 3 bases, with 10 bases spanning the gap. Per germline, CDR1 LNHDA and CDR2 SQIVND (reference sequence). In DNA form, the CDR3 reads TGTGCCAGTAGTACTTCGACAAACTACGAGCAGTACTTC. It is translated as CASSTSTNYEQYF.

J is TRBJ2-1 and V is TRBV27; a weak D match, TRBD1 (6 bases). V lost 0 bases and J 8 bases, leaving 11 bases between the germline ends. Germline CDR1 reads MNHEY; CDR2 reads SMNVEV (reference sequence). CDR3 size: 14 residues. CDR3: CASSLSRQADEQFF. DNA for the CDR3: TGTGCCAGCAGTTTATCCCGACAGGCCGATGAGCAGTTCTTC.

The chain links TRBV28 to TRBJ2-3, with TRBD2 matching 7 bases. The CDR3 is made up of 13 amino acids. J was trimmed by 1 base and V by 7 bases; bases with no gene match: 2. Germline CDR1 and CDR2: MDHEN and SYDVKM. The CDR3 DNA reads TGTGCCAGCACCAGCGGGGGCACAGATACGCAGTATTTT. Its translation: CASTSGGTDTQYF.

The chain combines TRBV5-8 with TRBJ2-7; 8 bases are a match to TRBD1. The CDR3 has 15 amino acids. Germline CDR1 reads SGHTS; CDR2 reads YDEGEE. V dropped 5 bases and J dropped 2; count of bases not matched to a gene: 9. CDR3 sequence: CASRRGTGSPYEQYV. CDR3 nucleotide sequence: TGTGCCAGCAGGCGCGGGACAGGTAGCCCCTACGAGCAGTACGTC.

The chain is built from TRBV2 and TRBJ2-7; 9 nucleotides agree with TRBD2. The germline V gene has CDR1 SNHLY and CDR2 FYNNEI. CDR3 length equals 15 residues. The V and J ends lost 10 bases and 0 bases, in that order; junction bases with no gene match: 10. CDR3: CAISSGGTISYEQYF. The CDR3, as DNA: TGTGCCATCTCGAGCGGGGGGACTATCTCCTACGAGCAGTACTTC.

This chain connects TRBV28 to TRBJ1-1, with D maybe TRBD1 (6 bases). The CDR3 covers 15 residues. V lost 4 bases, J lost 7 bases, and 19 bases lay in between. The germline CDR1 and CDR2 sequences are MDHEN and SYDVKM. CDR3 sequence reads: CASSSPRGAQDEAFF. CDR3 coding DNA: TGTGCCAGCAGTTCCCCCCGGGGGGCGCAGGATGAAGCTTTCTTT.

V gene TRBV7-9 combines with J gene TRBJ2-1, with 11 bases aligning to TRBD1. CDR1 SEHNR and CDR2 FQNEAQ come from the germline V gene (reference sequence). The CDR3 runs 15 residues. V gave up 5 bases and J gave up 7 bases; unmatched junction bases: 7. The CDR3 spells CASSPRGQGGNEQFF. The CDR3 DNA reads as TGTGCCAGCAGCCCCCGGGGACAGGGGGGAAATGAGCAGTTCTTC.

V gene TRBV2 combines with J gene TRBJ1-2; tentatively, D is TRBD1 (6 bases). This CDR3 has 14 residues. Germline-derived CDR1 and CDR2 are SNHLY and FYNNEI. Trimming removed 3 bases at V and 4 bases at J, with 12 bases between. The CDR3 coding sequence is TGTGCCAGCAGTGAGCCAGGGGCGAGCTATGGCTACACCTTC. This translates into CASSEPGASYGYTF. Filled out from reference TRBV2 and TRBJ1-2, the complete variable domain reads EPEVTQTPSHQVTQMGQEVILRCVPISNHLYFYWYRQILGQKVEFLVSFYNNEISEKSEIFDDQFSVERPDGSNFTLKIRSTKLEDSAMYFCASSEPGASYGYTFGSGTRLTVV.

Only a few counts were recorded for this clone. CDR3 sequence (DNA): TGTGCCAGCAGCTTAGCGGGACGACTGAACACCGGGGAGCTGTTTTTT. Encoded protein: CASSLAGRLNTGELFF. The V call is TRBV5-4, the J call TRBJ2-2; TRBD2 matches at 7 bases. The CDR3 contains 16 residues. CDR1 is SGHNT, CDR2 YYREEE, per germline (reference sequence). V lost 2 bases to trimming and J lost 1 base; unmatched junction nucleotides: 5.

The V gene is TRBV15, the J gene TRBJ1-6; 7 bases are a match to TRBD1. The CDR3 is 15 residues long. V lost 0 bases to trimming and J lost 10 bases; unmatched junction nucleotides: 6. Germline loops: CDR1 LNHNV, CDR2 YYDKDF (reference sequence). The CDR3 protein is CATSRDRQGESPLHF. The CDR3 DNA reads TGTGCCACCAGCAGAGATAGACAGGGCGAATCACCCCTCCACTTT.

The chain couples TRBV5-4 to TRBJ2-1; TRBD1 might be the D (6 bases). The length of the CDR3 is 16 residues. Germline lookup yields CDR1 SGHNT and CDR2 YYREEE (reference sequence). Trimming shortened V by 3 bases and J by 6 bases, and 19 bases separated the two germline ends. The CDR3, as DNA: TGTGCCAGCAGCTCGCCCTCGTGGCAGGGGCCCAATGAGCAGTTCTTC. It translates to CASSSPSWQGPNEQFF.

The sample holds one count of this clone. The chain joins TRBV5-6 to TRBJ1-5, with D uncertain. Germline lookup yields CDR1 SGHDT and CDR2 YYEEEE. The CDR3 consists of 16 residues. V was shortened by 4 bases and J by 0 bases, with 14 bases between the two germline ends. The CDR3 sequence: CASSAGGSYSNQPQHF. CDR3 DNA sequence: TGTGCCAGCAGCGCCGGTGGTTCCTATAGCAATCAGCCCCAGCATTTT.

The V call is TRBV29-1, the J call TRBJ1-1; possible D gene TRBD1, 5 bases. Trimming pared 7 bases from V and 3 bases from J, leaving 21 bases between. This CDR3 contains 15 residues. Germline CDR1 reads SQVTM; CDR2 reads ANQGSEA. CDR3 sequence reads: CSGVGVGGGYTEAFF. In nucleotides, the CDR3 is TGCAGCGGTGTGGGGGTCGGGGGAGGGTACACTGAAGCTTTCTTT. Complete variable domain (other parts from reference TRBV29-1 and TRBJ1-1): SAVISQKPSRDICQRGTSLTIQCQVDSQVTMMFWYRQQPGQSLTLIATANQGSEATYESGFVIDKFPISRPNLTFSTLTVSNMSPEDSSIYLCSGVGVGGGYTEAFFGQGTRLTVV.

V usage is TRBV9 and J usage is TRBJ2-5; D might be TRBD1 (6 bases). Per germline, CDR1 SGDLS and CDR2 YYNGEE. The CDR3 covers 15 residues. The V end lost 4 bases, the J end lost 5 bases, and 18 bases lay between the germline ends. The CDR3 is CASSSRVEGDETQYF. The CDR3 nucleotides read TGTGCCAGCAGCTCCCGGGTCGAGGGGGACGAGACCCAGTACTTC. Variable domain in full (rest from reference TRBV9 and TRBJ2-5): DSGVTQTPKHLITATGQRVTLRCSPRSGDLSVYWYQQSLDQGLQFLIQYYNGEERAKGNILERFSAQQFPDLHSELNLSSLELGDSALYFCASSSRVEGDETQYFGPGTRLLVL.

The sample holds a few counts of this clone. The chain combines TRBV19 with TRBJ2-3, with D possibly being TRBD2 (7 bases). The germline V gene encodes CDR1 LNHDA and CDR2 SQIVND (reference sequence). The CDR3 totals 15 residues. V was cut by 5 bases and J by 10 bases, with 22 bases left in between. This CDR3 is CASSVSLGGRASQYF. The CDR3, as DNA: TGTGCCAGTAGTGTGTCATTGGGGGGGCGCGCCTCGCAGTATTTT.

V and J are TRBV11-3 and TRBJ2-7; possible D gene TRBD1, 6 bases. Germline loops: CDR1 SGHNT, CDR2 YENEEA. Trimming shortened V by 5 bases and J by 6 bases, and 23 bases separated the two germline ends. The CDR3 extends over 16 amino acids. This CDR3 reads CASSLRRGQILGEQYV. The CDR3 DNA reads TGTGCCAGCAGCCTTAGACGCGGACAGATCTTGGGCGAGCAGTACGTC.

V and J are TRBV18 and TRBJ1-5; TRBD1 agrees at 9 bases. CDR1 KGHSH and CDR2 LQKENI come from the germline V gene. Germline trimming cut 2 bases from V and 6 bases from J; bases unmatched to any gene: 8. This CDR3 spans 16 amino acids. CDR3 in amino acids: CASSPGWTQGAQPQHF. CDR3 coding DNA: TGTGCCAGCTCACCAGGGTGGACACAGGGGGCTCAGCCCCAGCATTTT.

In regard to this clone: The junction departs from germline at one end; a sequencing error may be responsible. As DNA, the CDR3 is TGTGCTAGCAGCCCCATGCCCCCAGGGACCGGGGAGCTGTTTTTT. Protein: CASSPMPPGTGELFF. The rearrangement joins TRBV7-7 to TRBJ2-2, with D maybe TRBD1 (5 bases). This CDR3 has 15 amino acids. Germline V lookup: CDR1 SSHAT, CDR2 FNYEAQ (reference sequence).

This chain connects TRBV19 to TRBJ1-4, with 7 positions matching TRBD1. The germline CDR1 and CDR2 sequences are LNHDA and SQIVND (reference sequence). The V and J ends lost 1 base and 8 bases, in that order; junction bases with no gene match: 4. This CDR3 spans 14 amino acids. CDR3: CASSIGQGKEKLFF. The CDR3 DNA follows: TGTGCCAGTAGTATAGGACAGGGAAAGGAAAAACTGTTTTTT.

This chain uses TRBV4-3 with TRBJ1-4, with D uncertain. CDR3 length: 15 residues. The V gene's germline CDR1 is LGHNA and CDR2 YSLEER. Deletions cut 0 bases from V and 3 bases from J, with 8 bases between. The CDR3 nucleotides read TGCGCCAGCAGCCAAGATCTTGCGGCTAATGAAAAACTGTTTTTT. Amino acid sequence: CASSQDLAANEKLFF.

The CDR3 region has the DNA TGTGCCAGTAGTATCCAACAGGGGTCCAGAAACATTCAGTACTTC. It is translated as CASSIQQGSRNIQYF. This rearrangement joins TRBV19 to TRBJ2-4; TRBD1 aligns across 7 bases. Trimming took 3 bases from V and 6 from J; bases not matched to a gene: 8. The length of the CDR3 is 15 residues. Germline CDR1 LNHDA, CDR2 SQIVND (reference sequence).